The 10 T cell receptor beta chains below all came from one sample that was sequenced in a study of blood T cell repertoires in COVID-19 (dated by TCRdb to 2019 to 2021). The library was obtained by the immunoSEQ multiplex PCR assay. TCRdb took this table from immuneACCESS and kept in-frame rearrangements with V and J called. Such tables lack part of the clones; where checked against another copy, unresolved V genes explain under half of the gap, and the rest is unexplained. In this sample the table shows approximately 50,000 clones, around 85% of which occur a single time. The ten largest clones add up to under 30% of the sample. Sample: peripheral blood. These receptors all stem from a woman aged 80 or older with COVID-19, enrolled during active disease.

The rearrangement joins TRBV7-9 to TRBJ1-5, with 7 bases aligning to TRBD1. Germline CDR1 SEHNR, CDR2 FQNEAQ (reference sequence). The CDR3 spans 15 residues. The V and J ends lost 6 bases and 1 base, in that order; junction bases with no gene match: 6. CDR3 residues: CASRIEGASNQPQHF. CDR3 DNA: TGTGCCAGCAGAATCGAGGGGGCGAGCAATCAGCCCCAGCATTTT. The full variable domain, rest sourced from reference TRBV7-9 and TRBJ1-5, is DTGVSQNPRHKITKRGQNVTFRCDPISEHNRLYWYRQTLGQGPEFLTYFQNEAQLEKSRLLSDRFSAERPKGSFSTLEIQRTEQGDSAMYLCASRIEGASNQPQHFGDGTRLSIL.

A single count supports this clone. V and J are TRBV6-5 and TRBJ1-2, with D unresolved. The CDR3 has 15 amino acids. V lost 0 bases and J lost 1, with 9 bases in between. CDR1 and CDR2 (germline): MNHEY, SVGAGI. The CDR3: CASSYSVGLNYGYTF. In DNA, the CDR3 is TGTGCCAGCAGTTACTCGGTTGGGCTTAACTATGGCTACACCTTC.

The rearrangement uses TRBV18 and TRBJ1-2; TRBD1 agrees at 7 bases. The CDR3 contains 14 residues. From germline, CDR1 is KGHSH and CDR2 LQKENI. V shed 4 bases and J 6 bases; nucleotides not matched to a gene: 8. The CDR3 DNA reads TGTGCCAGCTCACTTACGGGACAGTTCGATGGCTACACCTTC. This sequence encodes CASSLTGQFDGYTF.

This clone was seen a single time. Written as DNA, the CDR3 is TGTGCCAGCAGAGGACAGGCCAACCAGCCCCAGCATTTT. It codes for CASRGQANQPQHF. V is TRBV6-5 and J is TRBJ1-5; 7 bases are a match to TRBD1. This CDR3 comprises 13 residues. From germline, CDR1 is MNHEY and CDR2 SVGAGI. V dropped 6 bases and J dropped 7; count of bases not matched to a gene: 6.

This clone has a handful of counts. The CDR3 DNA sequence: TGTGCCAGTAGCGGGGGGCGATCTTGGACCGGGGAGCTGTTTTTT. This gives the protein CASSGGRSWTGELFF. The chain links TRBV19 to TRBJ2-2, with D tentatively TRBD2 (7 bases). The V and J ends lost 6 bases and 5 bases respectively, with 16 bases between them. This CDR3 contains 15 residues. Germline V gene lookup returns CDR1 LNHDA and CDR2 SQIVND (reference sequence).

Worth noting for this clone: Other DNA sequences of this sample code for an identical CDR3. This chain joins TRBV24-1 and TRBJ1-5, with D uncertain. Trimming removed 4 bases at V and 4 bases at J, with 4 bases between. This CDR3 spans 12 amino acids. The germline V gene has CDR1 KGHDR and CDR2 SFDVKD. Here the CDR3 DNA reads TGTGCCACCAGTGACCCGAATCAGCCCCAGCATTTT. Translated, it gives CATSDPNQPQHF.

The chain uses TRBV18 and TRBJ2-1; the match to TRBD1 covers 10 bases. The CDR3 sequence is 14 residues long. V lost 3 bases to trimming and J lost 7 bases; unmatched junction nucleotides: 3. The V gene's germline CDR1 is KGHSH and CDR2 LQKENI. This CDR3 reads CASSPTGGGNEQFF. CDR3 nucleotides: TGTGCCAGCTCACCGACAGGGGGCGGGAATGAGCAGTTCTTC.

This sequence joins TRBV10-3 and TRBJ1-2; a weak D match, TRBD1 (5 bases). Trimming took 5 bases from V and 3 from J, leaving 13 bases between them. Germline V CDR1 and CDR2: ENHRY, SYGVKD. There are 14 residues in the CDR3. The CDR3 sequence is CAISSHAGYYGYTF. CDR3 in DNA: TGTGCCATCAGTTCCCATGCAGGGTACTATGGCTACACCTTC.

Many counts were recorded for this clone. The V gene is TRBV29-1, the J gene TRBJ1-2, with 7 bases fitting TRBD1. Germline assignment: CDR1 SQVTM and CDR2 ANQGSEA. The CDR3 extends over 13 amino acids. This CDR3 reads CAVKGASVYGYTF. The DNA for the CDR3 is TGCGCAGTCAAGGGGGCCAGTGTCTATGGCTACACCTTC.

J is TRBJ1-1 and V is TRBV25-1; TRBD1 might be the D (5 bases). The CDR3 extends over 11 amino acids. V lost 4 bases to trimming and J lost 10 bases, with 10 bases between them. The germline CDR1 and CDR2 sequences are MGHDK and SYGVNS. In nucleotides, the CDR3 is TGTGCCAGCAGTGTGCAGGGAACAGCTTTCTTT. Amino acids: CASSVQGTAFF.